Below, 30 T cell receptor beta chains from the same sample are listed, as sequenced in a study of cytomegalovirus exposure and HLA in healthy donors. Both 60 Vbeta primers and 13 Jbeta primers went into the PCR. TCRdb's copy holds only in-frame clones and misses some; the assay was immunoSEQ multiplex PCR. The table shows more than 60,000 clones, with roughly 84% occurring only once. The sample consisted of PBMCs. The receptor source for this set is a woman aged 25 to 39 in good health and CMV-seronegative.

The chain is built from TRBV5-1 and TRBJ2-3; 7 positions agree with TRBD2. J gave up 1 base and V 4 bases, and 9 bases lay outside the gene matches. CDR3 size: 16 residues. Germline V lookup: CDR1 SGHRS, CDR2 YFSETQ. The CDR3 loop is CASSLETGGGTDTQYF. The CDR3 nucleotides are TGCGCCAGCAGCCTAGAGACGGGAGGAGGCACAGATACGCAGTATTTT.

The J gene is TRBJ2-1, the V gene TRBV5-4, with TRBD2 matching over 8 bases. This CDR3 has 16 amino acids. Losses at the gene ends were 2 bases for V and 1 base for J; bases not matched to a gene: 5. Looked up from germline, CDR1 is SGHNT and CDR2 is YYREEE (reference sequence). The CDR3 loop is CASSFGGVVSYNEQFF. CDR3 nucleotide sequence: TGTGCCAGCAGCTTCGGGGGGGTTGTATCCTACAATGAGCAGTTCTTC.

The chain couples TRBV27 to TRBJ1-5; D may be TRBD1 (6 bases). The CDR3 spans 13 residues. The germline gives CDR1 MNHEY, CDR2 SMNVEV (reference sequence). V dropped 8 bases and J dropped 6 bases, with 14 bases sitting between them. The CDR3 region is CASGGADGQPQHF. CDR3 in DNA: TGTGCCAGCGGGGGGGCGGACGGTCAGCCCCAGCATTTT.

The chain joins TRBV30 to TRBJ1-5; TRBD1 matches 7 bases. The V and J ends lost 3 bases and 6 bases, in that order; junction bases with no gene match: 17. Germline CDR1 is GTSNPN and CDR2 is SVGIG (reference sequence). The CDR3 contains 17 residues. The CDR3 protein is CAWRTSAGGFGGQPQHF. CDR3 DNA: TGTGCCTGGAGAACGTCGGCAGGGGGTTTCGGTGGTCAGCCCCAGCATTTT.

This clone came up a few times. The chain recombines TRBV7-3 with TRBJ1-1; no clear D gene. Trimming took 5 bases from V and 2 from J, leaving 15 bases between them. The CDR3 length is 15 residues. The germline CDR1 and CDR2 sequences are SGHTA and FQGTGA. The CDR3 DNA reads as TGTGCCAGCAGCCCGTCGTCGGGGAAAAACACTGAAGCTTTCTTT. Protein product: CASSPSSGKNTEAFF.

The chain links TRBV30 to TRBJ1-2, with a weak D call TRBD1 (5 bases). Trimming pared 0 bases from V and 7 bases from J, leaving 9 bases between. This CDR3 has 12 amino acids. CDR1 GTSNPN and CDR2 SVGIG come from the germline V gene (reference sequence). The CDR3 DNA sequence: TGTGCCTGGAGTGTGTCGGGGGGTGGCTACACCTTC. This translates into CAWSVSGGGYTF.

A few counts support this clone. The rearrangement uses TRBV11-3 and TRBJ1-2; D is possibly TRBD1 (5 bases). In germline, CDR1 is SGHNT, CDR2 YENEEA. V lost 4 bases, J lost 3 bases, and 12 bases lay in between. The CDR3 extends over 14 amino acids. The CDR3 spells CASSWDSLDYGYTF. Written as DNA, the CDR3 is TGTGCCAGCAGCTGGGACTCTCTCGACTATGGCTACACCTTC.

The chain recombines TRBV21-1 with TRBJ2-1; the DNA was not compared with TRBD1, the D call given in the table. TRBV21-1 is a pseudogene segment. The CDR3 runs 19 residues. In DNA, the CDR3 is TGTGCCAGCAGCACCAACCGATCCCGGACAGGGAGAGAATACAATGAGCAGTTCTTC. Translation gives CASSTNRSRTGREYNEQFF.

The chain uses TRBV5-6 and TRBJ1-3; D call uncertain. The germline V gene has CDR1 SGHDT and CDR2 YYEEEE. This CDR3 spans 14 amino acids. Trimming shortened V by 0 bases and J by 4 bases, and 8 bases separated the two germline ends. The CDR3 bases are TGTGCCAGCAGCTTGGACCCGGGGGGAAACACCATATATTTT. Translation: CASSLDPGGNTIYF.

This rearrangement joins TRBV7-2 to TRBJ2-6; 12 nucleotides align to TRBD2. The ends lost 5 bases at V and 2 bases at J; junction bases unmatched: 10. The germline CDR1 and CDR2 sequences are SGHTA and FQGNSA. The CDR3 runs 19 residues. CDR3 sequence: CASSRQRLAGGTGANVLTF. The CDR3 coding sequence is TGTGCCAGCAGCCGGCAACGGCTAGCGGGAGGGACTGGGGCCAACGTCCTGACTTTC.

CDR3 DNA sequence: TGTGCCAGCAGTCCACAGGGGAACACTGAAGCTTTCTTT. Translated, it gives CASSPQGNTEAFF. The chain uses TRBV7-9 and TRBJ1-1, with D possibly being TRBD1 (6 bases). The CDR3 spans 13 residues. Trimming stripped 6 bases from V and 1 base from J, with 9 bases between. Per germline, CDR1 SEHNR and CDR2 FQNEAQ (reference sequence).

This clone occurred a few times. J is TRBJ1-2 and V is TRBV5-1; D is undetermined. The CDR3 is made up of 15 amino acids. Germline values: CDR1 SGHRS, CDR2 YFSETQ. V was cut by 0 bases and J by 6 bases, with 15 bases left in between. The CDR3 coding sequence is TGCGCCAGCAGCTTGGACGGCGGGCGGATGGATGGCTACACCTTC. Translation gives CASSLDGGRMDGYTF.

The V call is TRBV29-1, the J call TRBJ1-1; TRBD1 is a possible D gene (5 bases). Germline V CDR1 and CDR2: SQVTM, ANQGSEA. The CDR3 has 12 amino acids. Trimming cost V 7 bases and J 3 bases, with 12 bases left between them. For the CDR3, the DNA is TGCAGCGCTACTTCGGGGGACACTGAAGCTTTCTTT. Amino acid sequence: CSATSGDTEAFF.

This chain uses TRBV6-1 with TRBJ1-5; 7 bases match TRBD1. J lost 4 bases, V lost 4 bases, and 7 bases had no gene match. Looked up from germline, CDR1 is MNHNS and CDR2 is SASEGT. The CDR3 has 15 amino acids. The CDR3 loop is CASSVDRELNQPQHF. DNA for the CDR3: TGTGCCAGCAGTGTTGACAGGGAGTTGAATCAGCCCCAGCATTTT.

This clone was recorded once. CDR3 in DNA: TGTGCCAGCAGCTCCTACCACAGGGGGCGACGGATCGGGACCCAGTACTTC. Residues: CASSSYHRGRRIGTQYF. This chain uses TRBV7-8 with TRBJ2-5; 9 bases fit TRBD1. Germline CDR1 reads SGHVS; CDR2 reads FQNEAQ. Germline trimming cut 4 bases from V and 7 bases from J; bases unmatched to any gene: 16. CDR3 size: 17 residues.

The CDR3 DNA reads as TGTGCCAGCTCACCGATAGGGGGCGCGTACGACAATCAGCCCCAGCATTTT. Protein product: CASSPIGGAYDNQPQHF. The V call is TRBV18, the J call TRBJ1-5; TRBD1 matches 7 bases. Germline CDR1 reads KGHSH; CDR2 reads LQKENI. J gave up 3 bases and V 3 bases, and 11 bases lay outside the gene matches. This CDR3 comprises 17 residues.

The V gene is TRBV7-3, the J gene TRBJ2-1; 9 bases are a match to TRBD2. The CDR3 consists of 18 residues. The V gene's germline CDR1 is SGHTA and CDR2 FQGTGA. The V gene end was trimmed by 0 bases and the J gene end by 10 bases; junction bases not matched to a gene: 16. The CDR3 loop is CASSLTSGVSGSQGEQFF. The DNA for the CDR3 is TGTGCCAGCAGCTTAACTTCTGGGGTTAGCGGGAGTCAAGGGGAGCAGTTCTTC. The full variable domain, rest sourced from reference TRBV7-3 and TRBJ2-1, is GAGVSQTPSNKVTEKGKYVELRCDPISGHTALYWYRQSLGQGPEFLIYFQGTGAADDSGLPNDRFFAVRPEGSVSTLKIQRTERGDSAVYLCASSLTSGVSGSQGEQFFGPGTRLTVL.

This sequence joins TRBV5-4 and TRBJ2-7; 7 nucleotides match TRBD2. V shed 4 bases, J shed 5 bases, and the junction held 12 bases outside the gene matches. The CDR3 has 15 residues. The germline V gene encodes CDR1 SGHNT and CDR2 YYREEE (reference sequence). The CDR3 loop is CASSPRAGLGDEQYF. The CDR3 DNA sequence: TGTGCCAGCAGCCCGAGAGCGGGGTTGGGGGACGAGCAGTACTTC.

This clone was observed a handful of times. The chain is built from TRBV5-1 and TRBJ2-7; no reliable D call. The germline V gene encodes CDR1 SGHRS and CDR2 YFSETQ. The CDR3 loop spans 15 amino acids. Trimming took 0 bases from V and 0 from J, leaving 10 bases between them. CDR3 DNA sequence: TGCGCCAGCAGCTTGGGAATTAGCAGCTCCTACGAGCAGTACTTC. It translates to CASSLGISSSYEQYF.

This chain connects TRBV7-9 to TRBJ1-2; 8 bases match TRBD1. Trimming took 4 bases from V and 8 from J; bases not matched to a gene: 6. The CDR3 loop spans 13 amino acids. Germline lookup yields CDR1 SEHNR and CDR2 FQNEAQ (reference sequence). The CDR3 DNA reads TGTGCCAGCAGCTCAGGGGGCTCCGGGGGCTACACCTTC. Amino acids: CASSSGGSGGYTF.

On this clone: Other nucleotide sequences from this sample produce the same CDR3. This chain joins TRBV6-1 and TRBJ1-5; D unclear. Germline CDR1 MNHNS, CDR2 SASEGT. The CDR3 is made up of 13 amino acids. With 5 bases removed from V and 6 bases from J, the gap between germline ends came to 11 bases. The DNA for the CDR3 is TGTGCCAGCAGTCCGGAGACTCGTCAGCCCCAGCATTTT. It codes for CASSPETRQPQHF.

The chain joins TRBV7-9 to TRBJ1-2, with TRBD1 matching 7 bases. After removal of 5 bases from V and 3 bases from J, the junction contained 6 bases not matched to a gene. The CDR3 is made up of 14 amino acids. Germline V gene data show CDR1 as SEHNR and CDR2 as FQNEAQ (reference sequence). CDR3 DNA: TGTGCCAGCAGCCAACATGGGACAGACTATGGCTACACCTTC. As protein: CASSQHGTDYGYTF.

V usage is TRBV5-6 and J usage is TRBJ2-6; TRBD1 matches 7 bases. The germline V gene encodes CDR1 SGHDT and CDR2 YYEEEE. CDR3 length: 16 amino acids. After removal of 4 bases from V and 3 bases from J, the junction contained 7 bases not matched to a gene. This chain's CDR3 is CASSTRGLFGANVLTF. Here the CDR3 DNA reads TGTGCCAGCAGCACAAGGGGGCTCTTTGGGGCCAACGTCCTGACTTTC.

The chain is built from TRBV28 and TRBJ1-2; 9 bases match TRBD1. This CDR3 region has 14 residues. V shed 5 bases and J 6 bases; nucleotides not matched to a gene: 7. The germline V gene has CDR1 MDHEN and CDR2 SYDVKM. In DNA form, the CDR3 reads TGTGCCAGCAGTCTCGGACAGGGGACGGATGGCTACACCTTC. Amino acids: CASSLGQGTDGYTF.

The chain uses TRBV4-3 and TRBJ1-4; TRBD1 matches 11 bases. The ends lost 4 bases at V and 7 bases at J; junction bases unmatched: 8. The CDR3 sequence is 16 residues long. Per germline, CDR1 LGHNA and CDR2 YSLEER. The CDR3 nucleotides are TGCGCCAGCAGCCCGGGTGGAGGGACAGGGGGTGAAAAACTGTTTTTT. This sequence encodes CASSPGGGTGGEKLFF.

The chain joins TRBV30 to TRBJ1-1; a possible D gene is TRBD1 (5 bases). Germline V gene sequence: CDR1 GTSNPN, CDR2 SVGIG (reference sequence). Trimming removed 2 bases from V and 7 bases from J, with 11 bases in between. CDR3 size: 12 residues. CDR3 residues: CAWSPGFFEAFF. The DNA for the CDR3 is TGTGCCTGGAGTCCAGGGTTTTTTGAAGCTTTCTTT.

V is TRBV6-5 and J is TRBJ2-1; 7 bases map to TRBD2. CDR1 and CDR2 (germline): MNHEY, SVGAGI. CDR3 length: 12 amino acids. With 2 bases clipped from V and 8 bases from J, the junction kept 0 bases outside the gene matches. This CDR3 is CASSYRGDEQFF. Here the CDR3 DNA reads TGTGCCAGCAGTTACCGGGGGGATGAGCAGTTCTTC.

The table lists this clone with a count of one. This chain uses TRBV7-2 with TRBJ2-5; 8 bases are a match to TRBD1. From germline, CDR1 is SGHTA and CDR2 FQGNSA. There are 14 residues in the CDR3. Losses at the gene ends were 5 bases for V and 2 bases for J; bases not matched to a gene: 4. The CDR3 loop reads CASSPNRGQETQYF. CDR3 sequence (DNA): TGTGCCAGCAGCCCTAACAGGGGGCAAGAGACCCAGTACTTC.

This rearrangement joins TRBV5-1 to TRBJ1-4, with D uncertain. Germline values: CDR1 SGHRS, CDR2 YFSETQ. The CDR3 is made up of 16 amino acids. V was trimmed by 1 base and J by 5 bases, leaving 15 bases between them. In DNA form, the CDR3 reads TGCGCCAGCAGCTTGACGGGTGTGTCGAGGAATGAAAAACTGTTTTTT. Its translation is CASSLTGVSRNEKLFF. The variable domain in full, with the rest retrieved from reference TRBV5-1 and TRBJ1-4, is KAGVTQTPRYLIKTRGQQVTLSCSPISGHRSVSWYQQTPGQGLQFLFEYFSETQRNKGNFPGRFSGRQFSNSRSEMNVSTLELGDSALYLCASSLTGVSRNEKLFFGSGTQLSVL.

The chain uses TRBV6-5 and TRBJ1-2; D ambiguous. This CDR3 is 11 amino acids long. V shed 4 bases and J shed 3 bases, with 3 bases lying between them. CDR1 and CDR2 from the germline V gene are MNHEY and SVGAGI. CDR3 DNA: TGTGCCAGCAGTTCGTACTATGGCTACACCTTC. This gives the protein CASSSYYGYTF.